Listed here is a single TCR beta chain. Its antigen remains unknown. The data originate from a study of T cell responses to AZD1222 COVID-19 vaccine. Points from the study as a whole: Most donors were white British and more were female, and clonal diversity was possibly underestimated. Recipients of two AZD1222 doses showed rising Spike-specific TCR breadth and depth. Vaccine-associated CD4 TCRs ranged over spike, dominating at 160-218 and 743-854.

The repertoire was sequenced with immunoSEQ multiplex PCR; TCRdb's copy has only in-frame clones and lacks some. Among fewer than 300,000 clones listed, 90% to 95% were seen once. The germline CDR1 and CDR2 sequences are SEHNR and FQNEAQ (reference sequence). The V end lost 2 bases, the J end lost 8 bases, and 10 bases lay between the germline ends. The CDR3 spans 14 residues. The material sequenced was peripheral blood, taken on day 0 of AZD1222 vaccination. The TCR was taken from an adult in good health. This chain connects TRBV7-9 to TRBJ1-6; TRBD1 is a possible D gene (5 bases). CDR3: CASSLRDFDSPLHF. CDR3 nucleotides: TGTGCCAGCAGCTTAAGGGACTTCGATTCACCCCTCCACTTT.